What follows is one T cell receptor (beta chain) and its context. No cognate antigen has been identified for it. Base qualities are missing; no much larger clone stands one base away. Library preparation was by the immunoSEQ multiplex PCR assay. The multiplex PCR relied on a mix of 60 forward primers for TCR Vbeta segments and 13 reverse primers for TCR Jbeta segments. The CDR3 region of rearranged TCR beta genes was amplified from genomic DNA with a multiplex PCR assay. On the Illumina HiSeq System, the amplified TCR beta libraries were sequenced as 87-base-pair reads. Turning to the authors' computational methods: A later analysis tallied 80 million to 95 million unique TCR beta chains across the 700 or so repertoires, and approximately 9.9 million of those chains were shared by two or more donors. Raw reads were error-corrected and collapsed into unique sequences by a nearest-neighbor algorithm in which closely related sequences were merged to remove PCR and sequencing errors. To assign V, D and J gene segments, CDR3 sequences were aligned to IMGT reference sequences. Each retained sequence needed at least a six-nucleotide match to both a V gene segment and a J gene segment. Rearrangements were classified as productive when the CDR3 lacked stop codons and remained in frame with V and J, and all other rearrangements were classified as non-productive. CDR3 was defined according to IMGT convention as the region running from the second conserved V-encoded cysteine to the conserved J-encoded phenylalanine. The earlier analysis of 500 to 650 of the donors excluded any sequence lacking an unambiguous match to a single V gene segment. An earlier analysis of a few hundred of the donors classified V segments as functional when productive rearrangements were above 56.7% and as segregating when the standard deviation between donors was above 5%. A statistical classification framework was built for diagnosing cytomegalovirus status from the catalog of TCR beta chain sequences. In a later analysis, V and J genes were assigned by comparing TCR nucleotide sequences against IMGT/GENE-DB human TR gene sequences. A later analysis assigned CDR3 sequences and most-parsimonious VDJ recombination scenarios with the TCRdist pipeline. A later analysis defined each TCR beta chain by its CDR3 amino acid sequence plus V-gene family, and excluded reads lacking a unique V-gene family. As a way to deal with suspected cross-contamination and a sequencing artifact, a later analysis dropped roughly 600 nucleotide sequences that were highly shared and had low generation probability. In a later analysis, a clonal expansion index was calculated for each public chain from normalized within-repertoire ranks of inferred template counts. In a later analysis, generation probabilities were computed with a VDJ recombination model fitted to out-of-frame rearrangements, and the resulting probabilities were checked against IGoR. In a later analysis, TCR-TCR, TCR-HLA and TCR-CMV co-occurrence was scored with hypergeometric tests, and a repertoire-size bias correction was applied to TCR pairs. A later analysis estimated false discovery rates by permuting HLA or CMV assignments 20 times. In a later analysis, co-occurring TCRs were grouped using DBSCAN, and TCRdist sequence similarity was added for clustering within HLA-allele-positive subsets. Repertoires with fewer than 30,000 or more than 120,000 public chains, plus five repertoires with anomalous nucleotide sharing, were excluded from co-occurrence clustering. TCRdb mirrors the immuneACCESS table, restricted to in-frame sequences. Some clones are absent from its copies; in checked studies, under half trace to an unresolved V gene, and the reason for the others is unknown. V, J and clone size are taken as reported in that table, and D and trimming were inferred from the DNA itself. Across this sample there are around 88,000 clones, with about 74% seen only once. Of the sample, approximately 1.8% falls within the top ten clones.

The cohort consisted of hundreds of healthy bone marrow donors. All cohort members were sampled while nominally healthy, although unrecorded immune exposures were likely present. The donor tested CMV seronegative and was one of the 352 seronegative cohort members. A peripheral blood sample was provided by each donor, and peripheral blood mononuclear cells were used for TCR beta sequencing. The Qiagen DNeasy Blood Extraction Kit was used to extract genomic DNA from the blood cell samples. The sample belongs to a study of cytomegalovirus exposure and HLA in healthy donors (dated by TCRdb to 2016 to 2017). About the study as a whole: An earlier analysis of some 550 of the donors reported about 290 Gb of sequence data and 117 million unique TCR beta sequences from 150 million to 200 million T cells. HLA typing included class I and class II loci at four-digit resolution. The T cell repertoires of about 700 subjects were profiled by immunosequencing and related to cytomegalovirus serostatus. An earlier analysis of fewer than 750 of the donors used high-throughput TCR beta sequencing to judge whether each TCR beta V gene segment behaved as functional or pseudogenic. A later analysis re-examined previously published TCR beta repertoires from just over 650 donors and added high-resolution HLA genotyping to investigate patterns of TCR occurrence. All discovery cohort repertoires had been generated on a single sequencing platform. In the later analysis, no new phenotypic data were used to find candidate immune exposures; instead, reliance was placed on TCR beta sequences and their occurrence across donors. A later genetic analysis used genome-wide SNP genotypes for about 60% of the 666 donors, treating that subset as a discovery cohort. Of the 350 to 400 genotyped donors, about 84% fell in the genetic ancestry cluster associated with self-reported Caucasian donors. Besides the first cohort of hundreds of subjects, a separate validation cohort made up of 120 different subjects was used. Donor age, sex, ethnicity and CMV serostatus were compiled alongside the repertoire data. The study combined high-throughput TCR immunosequencing, statistical association of individual TCRs with disease status, and machine learning to predict cytomegalovirus infection status. The study aimed to test whether cataloging public T cell receptors could reveal signatures of past pathogen exposure. An early release covering roughly 600 HLA-typed donors comprised approximately 300 gigabases of sequencing data and tens of millions of unique TCR sequences. Among a few hundred genotyped donors of the cohort, an average of roughly 240,000 unique TCR beta nucleotide sequences were sequenced per donor, about a sixth of them non-productive. Typing coverage differed by locus: A, B, C, DRB1 and DQB1 were typed in about 629-640 donors, DQA1 in roughly 510, DPA1 in nearly 610, and DPB1 in 400 to 490. Several DR-DQ haplotypes were handled as single units for association and clustering because linkage in the cohort was strong. The paper's findings and limits, for the study overall: The 87-base-pair reads could not distinguish some IMGT-functional V segments, including TRBV6-2 and TRBV6-3, so those segments were excluded. Compared with the roughly 720-donor mean, donors in an Asian-associated ancestry cluster had fewer N-insertions in productive TCRs, according to a later genetic analysis. A further reported finding was that TCR beta sequences accurately predicted the HLA-A and HLA-B alleles for most subjects in the first cohort. A cluster of highly shared sequence variants was judged likely to be a technical artifact of the sequencing pipeline. In a later analysis, most CMV-associated TCR beta chains were found to appear HLA-restricted, with HLA associations seemingly driven largely by CMV exposure. Sequencing depth was assumed to be roughly uniform across donors in the presence/absence analyses, though that assumption may not hold. According to a later analysis, parvovirus B19, influenza, CMV and Epstein-Barr virus appeared linked to several top co-occurrence clusters. Only TCR beta chains were sequenced in this cohort, and the absence of alpha or paired-chain data limited detectable features. The authors suggested that the approach could potentially be generalized to other disease states and immunological phenotypes. Cytomegalovirus status was reported to be diagnosed by the classifier with high specificity and sensitivity in both the original and validation cohorts. In a later analysis, about 16,000 TCR beta sequences were associated with specific HLA alleles at a false discovery rate of 0.05. A later analysis found that HLA-associated TCR beta chains were more clonally expanded and had lower generation probabilities than equally common non-associated chains. Linkage disequilibrium might explain the correlated functional status among segregating V segments, but an unknown experimental factor could not be excluded. Three of the identified cytomegalovirus-associated TCR beta chains were confirmed in vitro to be specific for cytomegalovirus antigens. A later analysis found that TCR association rates varied across HLA loci, with DRB1 alleles showing the most associated TCRs and HLA-C alleles the fewest. Most TCR sequences were seen in very few donors, while some public TCRs were found in many individuals. CMV serostatus was the only immune exposure information available for the cohort. The study listed 164 TCR beta chains as associated with cytomegalovirus. Because some donors lacked HLA typing at each locus, the association tests relied only on the typed subset. Because counts were too low, roughly 16 rarely observed V segments, including chromosome 9 orphons, were left out of the earlier analysis of some 640 of the donors. In an earlier analysis of roughly 500 of the donors, most TCR beta V segments appeared in productive rearrangements about 87% or about 30% of the time, broadly matching IMGT annotations. Strong co-occurrence of HLA alleles, especially DR and DQ, made assigning TCR associations to individual alleles difficult. V-gene and J-gene trimming of TCR beta chains was associated with a missense DCLRE1C variant in a later genetic analysis, and the association was replicated in an independent cohort.

CDR1 and CDR2 are read off the germline V gene as SGDLS and YYNGEE. V trim: 4 bases; J trim: 5 bases; unmatched bases: 15. Measured from the cysteine to the phenylalanine, the CDR3 is 17 residues long. Only the CDR3 portion is preserved as DNA: 51 bases, with reading frame beginning at the first base. The source of this sequence is a male donor in good health and CMV-seronegative. The V gene is TRBV9 and the J gene is TRBJ2-5, with 9 bases in between that match TRBD2. The sequencing input was PBMCs. The CDR3 protein sequence reads: CASSFSTSGPQGETQYF. The nucleotides read TGTGCCAGCAGCTTCTCGACTAGCGGCCCCCAGGGGGAGACCCAGTACTTC.